This T cell receptor beta chain was captured by sequencing in a study of cytomegalovirus exposure and HLA in healthy donors. Whole-study findings and limits: According to a later analysis, donors in an Asian-associated ancestry cluster reportedly had fewer N-insertions than the roughly 640-donor mean. Exclusion applied to some V segments, including TRBV6-2 and TRBV6-3, as they were indistinguishable.

Primers: 60 Vbeta forward and 13 Jbeta reverse. The assay was immunoSEQ multiplex PCR, and TCRdb's table has in-frame clones only and misses some. The data contain under 150,000 clones, 55% to 80% of them singletons. The junction had 13 bases not matched to a gene; V was cut back by 5 bases and J by 12 bases. The CDR3 totals 15 residues. Germline assignment: CDR1 MNHEY and CDR2 SVGAGI. A remark on this clone: Its specificity is not known.

Sequencing was done on a sample of PBMCs. This clonotype was sampled from a woman aged 40-49 years in good health and CMV-seronegative. This sequence joins TRBV6-5 and TRBJ1-4; 9 bases match TRBD1. CDR3 DNA: TGTGCCAGCAGTCCTACCGGGACAGGGCTGGTCCAACTGTTTTTT. Translating it yields CASSPTGTGLVQLFF.